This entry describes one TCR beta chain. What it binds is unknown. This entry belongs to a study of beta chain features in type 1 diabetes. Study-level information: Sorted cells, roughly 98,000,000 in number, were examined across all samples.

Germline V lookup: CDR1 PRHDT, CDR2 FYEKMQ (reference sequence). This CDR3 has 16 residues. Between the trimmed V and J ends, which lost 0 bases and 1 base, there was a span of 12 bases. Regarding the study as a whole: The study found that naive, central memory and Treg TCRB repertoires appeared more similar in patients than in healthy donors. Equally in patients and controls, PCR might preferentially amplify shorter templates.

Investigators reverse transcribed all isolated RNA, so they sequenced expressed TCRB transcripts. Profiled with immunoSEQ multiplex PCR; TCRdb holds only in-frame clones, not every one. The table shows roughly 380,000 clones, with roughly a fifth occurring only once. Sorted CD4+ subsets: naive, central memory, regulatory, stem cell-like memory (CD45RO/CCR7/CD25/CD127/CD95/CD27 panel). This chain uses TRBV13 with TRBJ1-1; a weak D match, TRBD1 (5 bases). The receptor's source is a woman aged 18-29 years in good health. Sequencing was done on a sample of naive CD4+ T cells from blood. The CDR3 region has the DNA TGTGCCAGCAGCTTAGGCGCTGACAGCCCGAACACTGAAGCTTTCTTT. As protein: CASSLGADSPNTEAFF.